This TCR beta chain comes out of a study of OX40 agonist ivuxolimab in advanced cancers. Findings and caveats of the study: Relative to CD4+ cells, CD8+ T cells on average had more expanded clones.

This CDR3 is 15 amino acids long. The germline V gene has CDR1 SGHDN and CDR2 FVKESK. V lost 1 base, J lost 5 bases, and 11 bases lay in between. As concerns this clone: What it binds is unknown.

Libraries were prepared by immunoSEQ multiplex PCR; TCRdb keeps only in-frame clonotypes and omits some of them. The sample carries 62,000 or so clones, approximately 80% recorded once. The receptor was isolated from an adult with an advanced solid tumor such as melanoma, head and neck, liver or kidney cancer. This rearrangement joins TRBV14 to TRBJ1-4; D is unresolved. Specimen: CD4+ or CD8+ T cells sorted from blood, collected in a trial of the OX40 agonist ivuxolimab. CDR3 nucleotides: TGTGCCAGCAGCCAAGTCCGAGGCCGGAATGAAAAACTGTTTTTT. Its protein product is CASSQVRGRNEKLFF. Full variable domain (rest looked up from reference TRBV14 and TRBJ1-4): EAGVTQFPSHSVIEKGQTVTLRCDPISGHDNLYWYRRVMGKEIKFLLHFVKESKQDESGMPNNRFLAERTGGTYSTLKVQPAELEDSGVYFCASSQVRGRNEKLFFGSGTQLSVL.